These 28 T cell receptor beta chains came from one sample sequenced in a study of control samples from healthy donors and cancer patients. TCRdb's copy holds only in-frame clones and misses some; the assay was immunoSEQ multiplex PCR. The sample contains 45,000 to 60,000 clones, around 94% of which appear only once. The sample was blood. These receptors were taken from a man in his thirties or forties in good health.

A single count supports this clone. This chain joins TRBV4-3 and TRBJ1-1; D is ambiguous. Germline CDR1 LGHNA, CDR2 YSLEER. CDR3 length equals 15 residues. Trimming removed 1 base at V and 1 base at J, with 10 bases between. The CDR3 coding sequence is TGCGCCAGCAGCCAAGCTAGGAACAGGAACACTGAAGCTTTCTTT. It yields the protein CASSQARNRNTEAFF.

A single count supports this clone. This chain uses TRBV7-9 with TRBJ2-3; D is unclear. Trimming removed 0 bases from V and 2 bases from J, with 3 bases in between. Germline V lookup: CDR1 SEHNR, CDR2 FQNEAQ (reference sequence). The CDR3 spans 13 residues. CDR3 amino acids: CASSLAATDTQYF. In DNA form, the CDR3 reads TGTGCCAGCAGCTTAGCGGCCACAGATACGCAGTATTTT.

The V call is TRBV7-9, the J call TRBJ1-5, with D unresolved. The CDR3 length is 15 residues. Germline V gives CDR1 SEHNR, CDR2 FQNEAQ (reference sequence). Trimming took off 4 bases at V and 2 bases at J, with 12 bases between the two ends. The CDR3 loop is CASSSSSVGNQPQHF. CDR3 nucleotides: TGTGCCAGCAGCTCATCCTCGGTAGGCAATCAGCCCCAGCATTTT.

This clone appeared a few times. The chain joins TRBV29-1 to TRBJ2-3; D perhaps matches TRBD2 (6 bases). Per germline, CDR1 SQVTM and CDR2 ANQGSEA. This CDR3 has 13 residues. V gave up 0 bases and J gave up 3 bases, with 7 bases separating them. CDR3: CSVEDRETDTQYF. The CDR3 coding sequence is TGCAGCGTTGAAGATCGGGAGACAGATACGCAGTATTTT.

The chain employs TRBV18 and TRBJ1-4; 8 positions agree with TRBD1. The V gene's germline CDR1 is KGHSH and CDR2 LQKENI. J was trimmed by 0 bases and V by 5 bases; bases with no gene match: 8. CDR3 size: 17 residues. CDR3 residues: CASSRGQARTTNEKLFF. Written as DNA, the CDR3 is TGTGCCAGCTCAAGGGGACAGGCAAGAACAACTAATGAAAAACTGTTTTTT.

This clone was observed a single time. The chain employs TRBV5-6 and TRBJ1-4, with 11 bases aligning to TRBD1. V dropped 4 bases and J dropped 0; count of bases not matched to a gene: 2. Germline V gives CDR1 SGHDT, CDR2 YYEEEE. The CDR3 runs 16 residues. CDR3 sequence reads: CASSGDRGATNEKLFF. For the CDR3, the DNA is TGTGCCAGCAGCGGGGACAGGGGGGCAACTAATGAAAAACTGTTTTTT.

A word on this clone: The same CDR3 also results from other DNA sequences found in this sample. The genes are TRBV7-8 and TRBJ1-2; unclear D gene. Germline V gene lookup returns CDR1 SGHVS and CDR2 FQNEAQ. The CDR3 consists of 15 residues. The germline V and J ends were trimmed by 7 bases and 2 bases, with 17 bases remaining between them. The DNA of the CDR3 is TGTGCCAGCACCGAACTTCGAGGACCGAACTATGGCTACACCTTC. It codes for CASTELRGPNYGYTF. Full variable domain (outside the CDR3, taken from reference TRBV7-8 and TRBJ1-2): GAGVSQSPRYKVAKRGQDVALRCDPISGHVSLFWYQQALGQGPEFLTYFQNEAQLDKSGLPSDRFFAERPEGSVSTLKIQRTQQEDSAVYLCASTELRGPNYGYTFGSGTRLTVV.

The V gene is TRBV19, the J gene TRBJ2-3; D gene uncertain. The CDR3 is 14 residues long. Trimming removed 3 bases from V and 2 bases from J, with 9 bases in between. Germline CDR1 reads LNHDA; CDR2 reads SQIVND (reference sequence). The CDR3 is CASSIAAPTDTQYF. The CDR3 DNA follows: TGTGCCAGTAGTATTGCAGCCCCCACAGATACGCAGTATTTT.

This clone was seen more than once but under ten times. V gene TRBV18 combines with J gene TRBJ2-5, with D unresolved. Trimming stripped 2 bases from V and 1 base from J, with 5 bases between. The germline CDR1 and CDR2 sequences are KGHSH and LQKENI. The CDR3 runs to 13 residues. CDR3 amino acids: CASSPSPQETQYF. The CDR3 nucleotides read TGTGCCAGCTCACCATCTCCCCAAGAGACCCAGTACTTC.

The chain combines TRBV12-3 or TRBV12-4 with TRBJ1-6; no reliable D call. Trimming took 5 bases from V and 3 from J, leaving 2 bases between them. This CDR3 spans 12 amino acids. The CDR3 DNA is TGTGCCAGCAGTAACTATAATTCACCCCTCCACTTT. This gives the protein CASSNYNSPLHF.

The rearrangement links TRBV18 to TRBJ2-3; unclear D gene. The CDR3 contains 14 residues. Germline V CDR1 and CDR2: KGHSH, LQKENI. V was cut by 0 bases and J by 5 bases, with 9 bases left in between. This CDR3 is CASSPPTNRDTQYF. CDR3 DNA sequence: TGTGCCAGCTCACCACCGACCAATCGAGATACGCAGTATTTT.

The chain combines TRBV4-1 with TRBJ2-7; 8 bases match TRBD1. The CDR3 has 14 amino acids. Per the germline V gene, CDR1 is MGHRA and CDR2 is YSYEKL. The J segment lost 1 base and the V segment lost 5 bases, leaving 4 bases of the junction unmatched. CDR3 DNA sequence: TGCGCCAGCAGCTTGCGGACAGGGTCCTACGAGCAGTACTTC. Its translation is CASSLRTGSYEQYF.

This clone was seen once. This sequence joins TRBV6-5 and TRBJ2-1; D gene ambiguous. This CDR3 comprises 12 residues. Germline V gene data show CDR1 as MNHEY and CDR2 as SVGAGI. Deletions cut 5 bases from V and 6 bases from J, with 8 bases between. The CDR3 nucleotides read TGTGCCAGCAGTCTCGGATCCAATGAGCAGTTCTTC. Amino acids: CASSLGSNEQFF.

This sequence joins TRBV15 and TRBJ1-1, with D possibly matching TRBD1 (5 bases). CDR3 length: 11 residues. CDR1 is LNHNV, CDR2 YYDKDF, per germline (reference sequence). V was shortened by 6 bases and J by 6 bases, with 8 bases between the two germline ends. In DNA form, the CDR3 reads TGTGCCACCAGTAGGGGCCCTGAAGCTTTCTTT. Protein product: CATSRGPEAFF.

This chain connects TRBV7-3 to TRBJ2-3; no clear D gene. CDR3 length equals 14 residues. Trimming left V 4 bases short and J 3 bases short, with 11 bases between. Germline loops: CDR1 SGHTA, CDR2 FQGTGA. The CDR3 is CASSSERRTDTQYF. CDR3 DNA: TGTGCCAGCAGCTCCGAGCGCCGGACAGATACGCAGTATTTT.

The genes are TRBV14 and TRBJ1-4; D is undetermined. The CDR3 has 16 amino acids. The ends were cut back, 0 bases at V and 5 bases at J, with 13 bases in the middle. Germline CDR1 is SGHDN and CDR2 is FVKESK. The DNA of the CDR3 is TGTGCCAGCAGCCAAGAGGCACGTCAGCCAAATGAAAAACTGTTTTTT. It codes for CASSQEARQPNEKLFF.

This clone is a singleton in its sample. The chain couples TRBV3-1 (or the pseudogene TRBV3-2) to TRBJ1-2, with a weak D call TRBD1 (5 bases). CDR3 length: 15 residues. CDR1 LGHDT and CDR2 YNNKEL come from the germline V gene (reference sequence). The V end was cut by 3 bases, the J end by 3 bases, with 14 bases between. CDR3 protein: CASSQIAREDYGYTF. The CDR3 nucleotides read TGTGCCAGCAGCCAGATCGCCAGGGAGGACTATGGCTACACCTTC.

CDR3 bases: TGTGCCAGCGGGACAGGGGTTGAGCAGTACTTC. Protein product: CASGTGVEQYF. The rearrangement uses TRBV19 and TRBJ2-7, with 10 nucleotides matching TRBD1. The ends lost 9 bases at V and 7 bases at J; junction bases unmatched: 3. The germline gives CDR1 LNHDA, CDR2 SQIVND (reference sequence). This CDR3 is built from 11 residues.

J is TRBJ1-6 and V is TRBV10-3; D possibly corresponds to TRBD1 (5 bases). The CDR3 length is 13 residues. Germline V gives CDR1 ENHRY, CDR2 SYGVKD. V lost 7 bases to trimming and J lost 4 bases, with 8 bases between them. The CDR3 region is CAITGGYNSPLHF. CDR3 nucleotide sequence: TGTGCCATCACGGGGGGTTATAATTCACCCCTCCACTTT.

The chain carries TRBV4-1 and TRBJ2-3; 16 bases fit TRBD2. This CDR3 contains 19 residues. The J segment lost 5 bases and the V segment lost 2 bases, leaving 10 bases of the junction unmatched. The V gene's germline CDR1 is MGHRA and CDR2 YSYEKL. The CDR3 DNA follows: TGCGCCAGCAGCCAATTCGGGACTAGCGGGAGGGCGGCCGTAGATACGCAGTATTTT. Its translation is CASSQFGTSGRAAVDTQYF.

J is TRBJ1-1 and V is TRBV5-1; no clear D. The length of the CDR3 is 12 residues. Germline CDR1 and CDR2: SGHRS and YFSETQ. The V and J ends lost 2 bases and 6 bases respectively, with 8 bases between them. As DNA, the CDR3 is TGCGCCAGCAGCTTACCTGCCCCTGAAGCTTTCTTT. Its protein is CASSLPAPEAFF.

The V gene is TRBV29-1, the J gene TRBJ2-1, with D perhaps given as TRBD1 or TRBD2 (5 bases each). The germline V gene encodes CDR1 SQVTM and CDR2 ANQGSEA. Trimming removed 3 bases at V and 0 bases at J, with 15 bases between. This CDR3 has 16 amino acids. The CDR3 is CSVETLGTSSYNEQFF. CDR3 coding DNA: TGCAGCGTTGAGACGTTGGGGACCAGCTCCTACAATGAGCAGTTCTTC.

The chain's CDR3 is CASSPRGGGQGEQFF. The CDR3 DNA follows: TGTGCCAGCAGCCCGAGAGGGGGTGGCCAGGGTGAGCAGTTCTTC. This chain links TRBV11-2 with TRBJ2-1; D might be TRBD1 (6 bases). Per the germline V gene, CDR1 is SGHAT and CDR2 is FQNNGV. The CDR3 is made up of 15 amino acids. V lost 5 bases, J lost 9 bases, and 20 bases lay in between.

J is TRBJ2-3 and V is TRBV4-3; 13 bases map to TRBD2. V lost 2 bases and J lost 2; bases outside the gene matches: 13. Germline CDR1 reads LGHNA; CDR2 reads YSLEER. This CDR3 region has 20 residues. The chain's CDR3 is CASSQSIGLAGVLFTDTQYF. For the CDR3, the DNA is TGCGCCAGCAGCCAAAGTATAGGACTAGCGGGGGTTCTATTCACAGATACGCAGTATTTT.

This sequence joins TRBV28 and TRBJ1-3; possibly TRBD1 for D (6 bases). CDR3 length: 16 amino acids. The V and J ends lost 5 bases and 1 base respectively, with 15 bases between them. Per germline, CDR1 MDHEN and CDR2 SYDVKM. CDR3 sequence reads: CASSPPQGPSGNTIYF. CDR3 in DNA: TGTGCCAGCAGTCCCCCCCAGGGGCCTTCTGGAAACACCATATATTTT.

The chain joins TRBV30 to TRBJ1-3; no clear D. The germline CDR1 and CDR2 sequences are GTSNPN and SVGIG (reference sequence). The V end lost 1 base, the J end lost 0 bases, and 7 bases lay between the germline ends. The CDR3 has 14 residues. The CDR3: CAWSGVPSGNTIYF. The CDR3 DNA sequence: TGTGCCTGGAGTGGGGTCCCCTCTGGAAACACCATATATTTT.

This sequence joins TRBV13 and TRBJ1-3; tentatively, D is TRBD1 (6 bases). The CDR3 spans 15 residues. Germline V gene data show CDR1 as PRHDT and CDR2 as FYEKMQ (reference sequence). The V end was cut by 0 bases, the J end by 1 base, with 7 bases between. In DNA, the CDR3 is TGTGCCAGCAGCTTAGGCGGACAGTCTGGAAACACCATATATTTT. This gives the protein CASSLGGQSGNTIYF.

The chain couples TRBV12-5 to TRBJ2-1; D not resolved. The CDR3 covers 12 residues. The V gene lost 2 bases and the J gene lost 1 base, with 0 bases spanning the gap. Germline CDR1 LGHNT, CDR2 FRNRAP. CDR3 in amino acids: CASGLSYNEQFF. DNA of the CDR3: TGTGCTAGTGGTTTGTCCTACAATGAGCAGTTCTTC. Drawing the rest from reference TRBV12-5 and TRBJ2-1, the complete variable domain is DARVTQTPRHKVTEMGQEVTMRCQPILGHNTVFWYRQTMMQGLELLAYFRNRAPLDDSGMPKDRFSAEMPDATLATLKIQPSEPRDSAVYFCASGLSYNEQFFGPGTRLTVL.